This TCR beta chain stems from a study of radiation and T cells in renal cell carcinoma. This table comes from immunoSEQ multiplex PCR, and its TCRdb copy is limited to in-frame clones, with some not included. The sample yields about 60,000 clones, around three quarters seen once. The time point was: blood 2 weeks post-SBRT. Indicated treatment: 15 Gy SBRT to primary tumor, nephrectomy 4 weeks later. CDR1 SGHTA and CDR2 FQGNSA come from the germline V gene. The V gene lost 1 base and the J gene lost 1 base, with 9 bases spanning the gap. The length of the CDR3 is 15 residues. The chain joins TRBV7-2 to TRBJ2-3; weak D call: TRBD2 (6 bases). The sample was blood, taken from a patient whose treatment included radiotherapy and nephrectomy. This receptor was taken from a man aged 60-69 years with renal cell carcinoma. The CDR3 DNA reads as TGTGCCAGCAGCTTAGTCGGGGGAGGCACAGATACGCAGTATTTT. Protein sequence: CASSLVGGGTDTQYF.